This note documents a single T cell receptor (beta chain) sequence. This sample stems from a study of blood T cell repertoires in COVID-19. The CDR3 totals 14 residues. J gave up 4 bases and V 6 bases, and 2 bases lay outside the gene matches. Germline V gives CDR1 ENHRY, CDR2 SYGVKD. Clones were read by immunoSEQ multiplex PCR, and TCRdb kept only the in-frame ones, dropping some. The sample has some 59,000 clones; roughly 90% are singletons. This rearrangement joins TRBV10-3 to TRBJ2-7; 14 bases are a match to TRBD2. The sample comprised peripheral blood. This clonotype was sampled from a man aged 45-65 years with acute or convalescent COVID-19. This CDR3 is CAIRGTSGSYEQYF. The CDR3 coding sequence is TGTGCCATCAGGGGGACTAGCGGGAGTTACGAGCAGTACTTC.